These 23 T cell receptor beta chains came from one sample sequenced in a study of blood T cell repertoires in COVID-19 (dated by TCRdb to 2020 to 2021). The protocol used for the library was the immunoSEQ multiplex PCR assay. TCRdb took this table from immuneACCESS and kept in-frame rearrangements with V and J called. Such tables lack part of the clones; where checked against another copy, unresolved V genes explain under half of the gap, and the rest is unexplained. This sample is represented by roughly 300,000 clones; around 87% of them were singletons. Of the sample, around 7.8% is held by the ten largest clones. What was sequenced was peripheral blood. Source of these receptors: a woman between 45 and 65 years old who had recovered from COVID-19.

The J gene is TRBJ2-1, the V gene TRBV3-1 (or the pseudogene TRBV3-2); 11 positions agree with TRBD2. Unmatched junction bases numbered 8, after V lost 7 bases and J lost 6 bases. Germline V gene lookup returns CDR1 LGHDT and CDR2 YNNKEL (reference sequence). The CDR3 has 15 residues. The CDR3, as DNA: TGTGCCAGCAAGTCGACTAGCGGGATGGGCAATGAGCAGTTCTTC. Its translation: CASKSTSGMGNEQFF.

The chain is built from TRBV9 and TRBJ2-4; TRBD1 agrees at 7 bases. The germline V gene encodes CDR1 SGDLS and CDR2 YYNGEE. V gave up 4 bases and J gave up 1 base; unmatched junction bases: 8. The CDR3 has 16 amino acids. The CDR3 DNA is TGTGCCAGCAGCAACAAAGGGGGCCTCGCCAAAAACATTCAGTACTTC. It codes for CASSNKGGLAKNIQYF.

The chain links TRBV21-1 to TRBJ1-2; the table calls TRBD1, which could not be checked here. TRBV21-1 is noted as a pseudogene. This CDR3 has 14 residues. The CDR3 nucleotides read TGTGCCAGCACCCTACGGACAGCCCCCTATGGCTACACCTTC. It is translated as CASTLRTAPYGYTF.

This clone appeared once. The chain uses TRBV7-9 and TRBJ2-3; tentatively, D is TRBD1 (6 bases). CDR3 length: 14 residues. V was shortened by 4 bases and J by 2 bases, with 10 bases between the two germline ends. Per the germline V gene, CDR1 is SEHNR and CDR2 is FQNEAQ (reference sequence). This CDR3 reads CASSSGDPTDTQYF. The CDR3 DNA is TGTGCCAGCAGCTCAGGGGACCCCACAGATACGCAGTATTTT.

The rearrangement uses TRBV5-4 and TRBJ2-1; D may be TRBD2 (7 bases). With 0 bases removed from V and 4 bases from J, the gap between germline ends came to 20 bases. The CDR3 extends over 18 amino acids. Germline lookup yields CDR1 SGHNT and CDR2 YYREEE (reference sequence). The CDR3 loop reads CASSLVGGAGRTYNEQFF. DNA for the CDR3: TGTGCCAGCAGCTTGGTGGGGGGGGCGGGCCGAACTTACAATGAGCAGTTCTTC.

The V and J genes are TRBV6-5 and TRBJ2-7; perhaps TRBD1 as D (6 bases). Deletions cut 6 bases from V and 5 bases from J, with 14 bases between. The CDR3 length is 13 residues. Looked up from germline, CDR1 is MNHEY and CDR2 is SVGAGI. As DNA, the CDR3 is TGTGCCAGCAGCTCAACAGGGTCCAACGAGCAGTACTTC. Encoded protein: CASSSTGSNEQYF.

This clone was recorded only once. CDR3 residues: CASSLVLMGQGIGSPLHF. CDR3 nucleotide sequence: TGTGCCAGCAGCTTAGTTCTTATGGGACAGGGTATCGGGTCACCCCTCCACTTT. J is TRBJ1-6 and V is TRBV7-2; 9 nucleotides match TRBD1. CDR1 is SGHTA and CDR2 is FQGNSA in the germline V gene. The junction had 14 bases not matched to a gene; V was cut back by 1 base and J by 10 bases. The CDR3 spans 18 residues.

The rearrangement uses TRBV28 and TRBJ1-1, with a tentative D call TRBD1 (5 bases). This CDR3 comprises 15 residues. Trimming removed 3 bases at V and 1 base at J, with 12 bases between. The V gene's germline CDR1 is MDHEN and CDR2 SYDVKM. For the CDR3, the DNA is TGTGCCAGCAGTTTTGGAGGAGGGGAGAACACTGAAGCTTTCTTT. It codes for CASSFGGGENTEAFF. The whole variable domain, remainder taken from reference TRBV28 and TRBJ1-1, is DVKVTQSSRYLVKRTGEKVFLECVQDMDHENMFWYRQDPGLGLRLIYFSYDVKMKEKGDIPEGYSVSREKKERFSLILESASTNQTSMYLCASSFGGGENTEAFFGQGTRLTVV.

The V and J genes are TRBV28 and TRBJ2-2, with 13 bases matching TRBD2. The V segment lost 5 bases and the J segment 2 bases; nucleotides outside the gene matches: 14. The germline V gene encodes CDR1 MDHEN and CDR2 SYDVKM. The CDR3 is 20 amino acids. As DNA, the CDR3 is TGTGCCAGCAGTCACCCCACCTGGACTAGCGGGAGAATCAACACCGGGGAGCTGTTTTTT. Protein: CASSHPTWTSGRINTGELFF.

The rearrangement uses TRBV7-6 and TRBJ2-2, with 9 bases matching TRBD1. CDR3 size: 14 residues. The V gene end was trimmed by 5 bases and the J gene end by 5 bases; junction bases not matched to a gene: 3. Germline CDR1 reads SGHVS; CDR2 reads FNYEAQ. DNA for the CDR3: TGTGCCAGCAGCGCGGGACAGGGTACCGGGGAGCTGTTTTTT. As protein: CASSAGQGTGELFF.

This clone was recorded a few times. V gene TRBV5-1 combines with J gene TRBJ1-1; D is uncertain. V lost 0 bases to trimming and J lost 4 bases, with 16 bases between them. Per the germline V gene, CDR1 is SGHRS and CDR2 is YFSETQ. The CDR3 spans 16 residues. CDR3 loop: CASSLVSPRVSTEAFF. In DNA form, the CDR3 reads TGCGCCAGCAGCTTGGTATCTCCCCGGGTCAGCACTGAAGCTTTCTTT. The full variable domain, its missing parts supplied by reference TRBV5-1 and TRBJ1-1, is KAGVTQTPRYLIKTRGQQVTLSCSPISGHRSVSWYQQTPGQGLQFLFEYFSETQRNKGNFPGRFSGRQFSNSRSEMNVSTLELGDSALYLCASSLVSPRVSTEAFFGQGTRLTVV.

The chain employs TRBV7-2 and TRBJ2-7; D uncertain. The CDR3 runs to 15 residues. The V gene lost 1 base and the J gene lost 0 bases, with 10 bases spanning the gap. Germline CDR1 is SGHTA and CDR2 is FQGNSA. CDR3 in amino acids: CASSLGQSSSYEQYF. For the CDR3, the DNA is TGTGCCAGCAGCTTAGGCCAGTCCAGCTCCTACGAGCAGTACTTC.

The chain carries TRBV6-2 or TRBV6-3 and TRBJ2-1; 8 positions match TRBD2. Germline loops: CDR1 MNHEY, CDR2 SVGEGT. V shed 2 bases and J 4 bases; nucleotides not matched to a gene: 4. This CDR3 comprises 15 residues. CDR3 nucleotide sequence: TGTGCCAGCAGTTACCGGGGGGGTGTTTACAATGAGCAGTTCTTC. Its translation: CASSYRGGVYNEQFF.

The chain is built from TRBV11-2 and TRBJ2-7; unclear D gene. This CDR3 is built from 13 residues. Germline values: CDR1 SGHAT, CDR2 FQNNGV. V was shortened by 5 bases and J by 7 bases, with 15 bases between the two germline ends. CDR3 amino acids: CASSPGQTWEQYF. For the CDR3, the DNA is TGTGCCAGCAGCCCTGGCCAGACTTGGGAGCAGTACTTC.

The chain uses TRBV6-5 and TRBJ1-1; 8 bases are shared with TRBD1. The germline gives CDR1 MNHEY, CDR2 SVGAGI. The CDR3 is 15 amino acids. The V and J ends lost 8 bases and 1 base, in that order; junction bases with no gene match: 9. The CDR3 loop is CASELNRGGNTEAFF. CDR3 in DNA: TGTGCCAGCGAACTAAACAGGGGGGGGAACACTGAAGCTTTCTTT.

This chain links TRBV28 with TRBJ1-2; possible D gene TRBD1, 5 bases. CDR1 and CDR2 (germline): MDHEN, SYDVKM. The CDR3 is 12 amino acids. Trimming left V 5 bases short and J 4 bases short, with 8 bases between. The CDR3 DNA reads as TGTGCCAGCAGTGACAGTGGCTATGGCTACACCTTC. Its protein is CASSDSGYGYTF.

The rearrangement links TRBV10-3 to TRBJ1-1; TRBD1 is a possible D gene (5 bases). CDR1 and CDR2 from the germline V gene are ENHRY and SYGVKD. Trimming stripped 7 bases from V and 4 bases from J, with 13 bases between. The CDR3 is 13 amino acids. CDR3 DNA: TGTGCCATCACTCCGGGGGACCCCACTGAAGCTTTCTTT. Encoded protein: CAITPGDPTEAFF.

This clone was counted once. The chain has TRBV19 and TRBJ2-1, with TRBD2 matching over 12 bases. V shed 3 bases and J 8 bases; nucleotides not matched to a gene: 5. The CDR3 length is 15 residues. The germline V gene has CDR1 LNHDA and CDR2 SQIVND (reference sequence). CDR3 DNA sequence: TGTGCCAGTAGTATTACTAGCGGGAGGATCCATGAGCAGTTCTTC. This translates into CASSITSGRIHEQFF.

The chain links TRBV6-2 or TRBV6-3 to TRBJ2-7; weak D call: TRBD1 (6 bases). The CDR3 is 12 residues long. The V end lost 6 bases, the J end lost 3 bases, and 9 bases lay between the germline ends. The germline gives CDR1 MNHEY, CDR2 SVGEGT. CDR3: CASSQDSYEQYF. CDR3 in DNA: TGTGCCAGCAGCCAGGACAGCTACGAGCAGTACTTC.

The chain employs TRBV10-3 and TRBJ1-1, with D hard to call. V lost 3 bases to trimming and J lost 1 base, with 9 bases between them. The CDR3 extends over 14 amino acids. Per the germline V gene, CDR1 is ENHRY and CDR2 is SYGVKD. The CDR3 here is CAISEGGTNTEAFF. DNA for the CDR3: TGTGCCATCAGTGAAGGAGGCACGAACACTGAAGCTTTCTTT.

The chain's CDR3 is CASSPGTGNQPQHF. The CDR3 DNA is TGTGCCAGCTCACCAGGGACAGGTAATCAGCCCCAGCATTTT. This chain uses TRBV18 with TRBJ1-5; 8 bases are a match to TRBD1. The CDR3 runs 14 residues. Germline assignment: CDR1 KGHSH and CDR2 LQKENI. The J segment lost 4 bases and the V segment lost 2 bases, leaving 1 base of the junction unmatched.

V and J are TRBV5-1 and TRBJ2-1; 7 nucleotides align to TRBD1. Germline CDR1 SGHRS, CDR2 YFSETQ. The CDR3 length is 16 residues. J gave up 8 bases and V 0 bases, and 11 bases lay outside the gene matches. In DNA form, the CDR3 reads TGCGCCAGCAGCTTGGGAGGGGGCGGACCGTTTCATGAGCAGTTCTTC. Amino acid sequence: CASSLGGGGPFHEQFF.

DNA of the CDR3: TGCGCCAGCAGCTTGAGAATGGTCCGGGTAGAAGGAGAGACCCAGTACTTC. Protein: CASSLRMVRVEGETQYF. The chain couples TRBV5-1 to TRBJ2-5; D remains unclear. The CDR3 extends over 17 amino acids. V shed 1 base and J shed 4 bases, with 20 bases lying between them. The germline V gene has CDR1 SGHRS and CDR2 YFSETQ.